This TCR beta chain derives from a study of graft-versus-host responses after intestinal transplantation. At the level of the study: Anti-thymocyte globulin was used for induction in all recipients, who then took tacrolimus and steroids for roughly 3 years. The study, taken as a whole, reports: Declining HvG levels early post-transplant were linked to peak circulating GvH clone levels.

Some clones are missing from TCRdb's copy, which holds only in-frame ones; the method was immunoSEQ multiplex PCR. The table has 100,000 or so clones, roughly 90% seen once. V was cut by 3 bases and J by 4 bases, with 11 bases left in between. The V gene's germline CDR1 is KGHSH and CDR2 LQKENI. The CDR3 is 14 residues long. As regards this clone: Antigen: not known.

Here the sequenced sample was unstimulated CD4+ T cells sorted from spleen or lymph node cells, taken before transplant. The chain is built from TRBV18 and TRBJ2-3; D remains unclear. The TCR comes from a human donor who was the organ donor for an intestinal transplant. The CDR3 nucleotides read TGTGCCAGCTCACCTGAGATAGCAGCAGATACGCAGTATTTT. The encoded protein is CASSPEIAADTQYF.